This TCR beta chain was recorded in a study of blood T cell repertoires in COVID-19. Study-wide background: Collection of acute and convalescent COVID-19 samples took place in the United States, Italy and Spain. The cDNA or gDNA used as material had been derived from T cells, B-cell-depleted T cells, or PBMCs.

Original methodology: The authors estimated nucleated cell counts from reference gene primer amplification. Profiling relied on immunoSEQ multiplex PCR, and the TCRdb table lists in-frame clones only, not all of them. V and J calls and clone size follow that table, whereas D and trimming were derived from the DNA. Of 40,000 to 60,000 clones detected, roughly 84% appear once; the ten largest clones hold roughly 1.4%. This clone was observed a single time. The ends were cut back, 7 bases at V and 0 bases at J, with 12 bases in the middle. This CDR3 has 15 amino acids. Germline V lookup: CDR1 MDHEN, CDR2 SYDVKM.

The gene calls are TRBV28 and TRBJ1-4; D is ambiguous. This receptor was taken from a man between 45 and 60 years old with acute or convalescent COVID-19. The sequencing input was peripheral blood. The CDR3: CASILAGATNEKLFF. The CDR3 DNA reads as TGTGCCAGCATCCTTGCTGGAGCAACTAATGAAAAACTGTTTTTT.